A single T cell receptor (beta chain) is shown here with its context. The antigen is not known. Roughly 1.9 micrograms of genomic DNA from cryopreserved PBMCs went into TCR beta libraries. The sample comes from a study of cytotoxic CD8 clonotypes in ibrutinib-treated CLL. On the study more broadly: Among patients, around 25 responded partially and 2 completely; roughly 14 then stayed remitted and some twelve progressed after median about six years. General study findings and limits: Once treatment began, public clonotypes, which were uncommon, contracted or stayed stable.

Clones were read by immunoSEQ multiplex PCR, and TCRdb kept only the in-frame ones, dropping some. The sample has about 140,000 clones, 70% to 90% seen once. CDR1 MNHNS and CDR2 SASEGT come from the germline V gene. V lost 8 bases to trimming and J lost 2 bases; unmatched junction nucleotides: 8. This CDR3 contains 14 residues. This sequence originates from a human donor with chronic lymphocytic leukemia. The chain links TRBV6-1 to TRBJ2-5; 7 positions agree with TRBD1. Sequences were derived from PBMCs, sampled after 36 months of ibrutinib treatment. The CDR3 loop reads CASRRDRLQETQYF. The CDR3 DNA reads as TGTGCCAGCCGAAGGGACAGACTACAAGAGACCCAGTACTTC.